This T cell receptor beta chain stems from a study of cytomegalovirus exposure and HLA in healthy donors. Regarding the study as a whole: The classifier, whose performance was assessed in both the original and validation cohorts, reportedly diagnosed cytomegalovirus status with high specificity and sensitivity. A later look showed TCR association rates differing by HLA locus, highest for DRB1 and lowest for HLA-C. The study recorded 160 or so TCR beta chains that were cytomegalovirus-associated.

Germline V gene data show CDR1 as SGHDN and CDR2 as FVKESK. V lost 0 bases and J 4 bases, leaving 6 bases between the germline ends. The CDR3 extends over 13 amino acids. Donors showed nominal health when sampled, although they likely had unrecorded immune exposures. With regard to this clone: Antigen: not known. The same CDR3 can be traced to other DNA sequences in this sample.

Primers included in the PCR were 60 Vbeta and 13 Jbeta primers. The repertoire was sequenced with immunoSEQ multiplex PCR; TCRdb's copy has only in-frame clones and lacks some. Here the sample spans over 150,000 clones, around four fifths being singletons. This sequence originates from a boy between 2 and 15 years old in good health and CMV-seronegative. The sequencing input was PBMCs. The V call is TRBV14, the J call TRBJ1-2, with D tentatively TRBD1 (5 bases). The CDR3 protein is CASSQDRAYGYTF. The CDR3 DNA reads as TGTGCCAGCAGCCAAGACAGGGCCTATGGCTACACCTTC.